This T cell receptor (beta chain) was captured by sequencing in a study of shared clonotypes between healthy human individuals. In the study overall: Each donor contributed plates that comprised three CD4 naive, three CD4 memory, two CD8 naive and one CD8 memory.

Naive CD8 cells lacked CD45RO, underwent positive selection for CCR7 and left out terminally differentiated effector memory CD45RA+ cells. This table comes from immunoSEQ multiplex PCR, and its TCRdb copy is limited to in-frame clones, with some not included. This sample carries about 2.2 million clones, about 93% of them seen once, and the ten largest clones take about 1.5%. Study results and caveats: Inspection by rarefaction showed sorted-subset sequencing to be incomplete despite large depth. Clonotype sharing across donors was expected to vary with sequencing depth. Among the subsets, naive ones generally showed larger estimated richness than memory ones.

The germline CDR1 and CDR2 sequences are SGHAT and FQNNGV. The V end was cut by 5 bases, the J end by 1 base, with 9 bases between. The CDR3 runs 13 residues. Concerning this clone: Its antigen is undetermined. The sample contains more than one DNA sequence encoding this CDR3.

Sequenced sample: naive CD8+ T cells from PBMCs. The V gene is TRBV11-2, the J gene TRBJ2-7, with D uncertain. The receptor was isolated from a man in his late teens or twenties in good health. Some clones in this sample may be carry-over from other donors' samples. The CDR3 DNA follows: TGTGCCAGCAGCCCCGGACGGTCCTACGAGCAGTACTTC. Amino acid sequence: CASSPGRSYEQYF.